The 10 T cell receptor beta chains reported below all come from one sample, sequenced in a study of neurological immune-mediated disorders (dated by TCRdb to between 2018 and 2020). What the time point label conveys for this sample: longitudinal time-point 3. The receptor library was made with 5' RACE. Sequencing used an Illumina HiSeq 2500. TCRdb trimmed the raw reads at Q25, called clones with MiXCR and kept productive beta chains. Merged by CDR3 protein, the rows form single entries marked with the most common genes and DNA. The sample includes approximately 100,000 distinct CDR3 sequences, with 10% to 14% observed a single time. The ten largest clonotypes hold under 4% of the sample. The sequencing input was PBMCs. All receptors come from a female donor with HTLV-1-associated myelopathy (HAM/TSP).

In its sample, this clonotype was seen many times. The chain combines TRBV5-1 with TRBJ2-2, with D unresolved. Trimming stripped 8 bases from V and 2 bases from J, with 13 bases between. The germline V gene encodes CDR1 SGHRS and CDR2 YFSETQ. CDR3 length: 14 amino acids. The CDR3 loop reads CASSTGFNTGELFF. In nucleotides, the CDR3 is TGCGCCAGTTCTACCGGGTTCAACACCGGGGAGCTGTTTTTT.

This clonotype was counted at least ten times. The rearrangement links TRBV5-1 to TRBJ2-3; TRBD2 is a possible D gene (6 bases). Germline-derived CDR1 and CDR2 are SGHRS and YFSETQ. V was pared by 3 bases and J by 6 bases, with 14 bases between. The CDR3 sequence is 14 residues long. CDR3 amino acids: CASSWAGREDTQYF. CDR3 coding DNA: TGCGCCAGCAGCTGGGCGGGAAGAGAGGATACGCAGTATTTT.

This clonotype was detected many times. The chain employs TRBV20-1 and TRBJ2-3, with 8 bases matching TRBD1. CDR3 size: 15 residues. V was clipped by 1 base and J by 4 bases; unmatched bases: 7. CDR1 and CDR2 (germline): DFQATT, SNEGSKA (reference sequence). CDR3 sequence reads: CSARASGGRADTQYF. The CDR3 region has the DNA TGCAGTGCTAGAGCCTCAGGGGGCCGAGCAGATACGCAGTATTTT.

This clonotype was counted ten times or more. J is TRBJ2-5 and V is TRBV21-1; the table's D call, TRBD1, was not checked against the DNA. TRBV21-1 is listed as a pseudogene. The length of the CDR3 is 14 residues. The CDR3 DNA is TGTGCCAGCACCCACACAGGGGCAAGAGAGACCCAGTACTTC. Residues: CASTHTGARETQYF.

This clonotype was recorded at least ten times. This chain's CDR3 is CSARGSLILYNEQFF. The CDR3 bases are TGCAGTGCTAGGGGTTCCCTTATCCTGTACAATGAGCAGTTCTTC. The rearrangement joins TRBV20-1 to TRBJ2-1; D not resolved. The CDR3 is 15 amino acids. Germline V gives CDR1 DFQATT, CDR2 SNEGSKA (reference sequence). The V and J ends lost 3 bases and 4 bases respectively, with 16 bases between them.

This clonotype was observed many times. This chain's CDR3 is CASSYVGLAGGNEQFF. CDR3 DNA sequence: TGTGCCAGCAGTTACGTAGGACTAGCGGGGGGGAATGAGCAGTTCTTC. This chain joins TRBV6-5 and TRBJ2-1; 15 bases match TRBD2. With 2 bases clipped from V and 7 bases from J, the junction kept 3 bases outside the gene matches. Per the germline V gene, CDR1 is MNHEY and CDR2 is SVGAGI. This CDR3 region has 16 residues.

The chain is built from TRBV5-1 and TRBJ2-2; 7 positions match TRBD1. Losses at the gene ends were 4 bases for V and 4 bases for J; bases not matched to a gene: 7. Germline loops: CDR1 SGHRS, CDR2 YFSETQ. This CDR3 region has 15 residues. Here the CDR3 DNA reads TGCGCCAGCAGCGAGGGGGCAGCGAGCACCGGGGAGCTGTTTTTT. Protein product: CASSEGAASTGELFF. Based on the CDR3 plus reference TRBV5-1 and TRBJ2-2, the full variable domain is KAGVTQTPRYLIKTRGQQVTLSCSPISGHRSVSWYQQTPGQGLQFLFEYFSETQRNKGNFPGRFSGRQFSNSRSEMNVSTLELGDSALYLCASSEGAASTGELFFGEGSRLTVL.

This clonotype was seen many times. The genes are TRBV5-1 and TRBJ2-4, with D possibly being TRBD2 (5 bases). The CDR3 runs 16 residues. V shed 7 bases and J shed 0 bases, with 17 bases lying between them. CDR1 SGHRS and CDR2 YFSETQ come from the germline V gene. The CDR3 here is CASSLNEGLAKNIQYF. The CDR3 bases are TGCGCCAGCTCCCTAAACGAGGGTCTAGCCAAAAACATTCAGTACTTC.

In this sample, this clonotype turned up many times. The rearrangement joins TRBV5-1 to TRBJ1-2; D gene ambiguous. This CDR3 has 12 amino acids. The ends were cut back, 0 bases at V and 8 bases at J, with 8 bases in the middle. The germline gives CDR1 SGHRS, CDR2 YFSETQ. CDR3 in amino acids: CASSLDLSGYTF. DNA for the CDR3: TGCGCCAGCAGCTTGGACCTATCCGGCTACACCTTC.

This clonotype was found many times. The chain joins TRBV5-1 to TRBJ1-6; D is unclear. Looked up from germline, CDR1 is SGHRS and CDR2 is YFSETQ. Between the trimmed V and J ends, which lost 0 bases and 7 bases, there was a span of 20 bases. The CDR3 spans 18 residues. CDR3: CASSLASGPRIPNSPLHF. The CDR3 nucleotides read TGCGCCAGCAGCTTGGCCTCAGGACCGAGAATCCCGAATTCACCCCTCCACTTT.